This T cell receptor beta chain is drawn from a study of CD8 T cells in ankylosing spondylitis. Broader study findings: A TCR beta motif of fewer than 10 highly homologous variants seemed to mark ankylosing spondylitis blood. Disease-linked clones were reportedly significantly enriched in matched ankylosing spondylitis synovial fluid. Researchers report that disease-linked clones proved CD8+ and relatively rare in peripheral blood.

For this clonotype: Antigen specificity is unknown. The junction departs from germline at one end; a sequencing error may be responsible.

The CDR3 is 12 amino acids. CDR1 SEHNR and CDR2 FQNEAQ come from the germline V gene (reference sequence). MiXCR, run by TCRdb on the 5' RACE reads, gives a single entry per CDR3 protein. The sample consists of about 440,000 distinct CDR3 sequences, roughly a sixth of them appearing once. The chain couples TRBV7-9 to TRBJ2-3, with D perhaps given as TRBD1 or TRBD2 (5 bases each). The TCR was taken from a male donor with ankylosing spondylitis. The sample taken for sequencing was blood, either unsorted or a sorted T cell fraction (not recorded which). CDR3 sequence: CASSLGEGEWNF. The CDR3 DNA reads as TGTGCCAGCAGCTTGGGGGAAGGGGAGTGGAATTTT.